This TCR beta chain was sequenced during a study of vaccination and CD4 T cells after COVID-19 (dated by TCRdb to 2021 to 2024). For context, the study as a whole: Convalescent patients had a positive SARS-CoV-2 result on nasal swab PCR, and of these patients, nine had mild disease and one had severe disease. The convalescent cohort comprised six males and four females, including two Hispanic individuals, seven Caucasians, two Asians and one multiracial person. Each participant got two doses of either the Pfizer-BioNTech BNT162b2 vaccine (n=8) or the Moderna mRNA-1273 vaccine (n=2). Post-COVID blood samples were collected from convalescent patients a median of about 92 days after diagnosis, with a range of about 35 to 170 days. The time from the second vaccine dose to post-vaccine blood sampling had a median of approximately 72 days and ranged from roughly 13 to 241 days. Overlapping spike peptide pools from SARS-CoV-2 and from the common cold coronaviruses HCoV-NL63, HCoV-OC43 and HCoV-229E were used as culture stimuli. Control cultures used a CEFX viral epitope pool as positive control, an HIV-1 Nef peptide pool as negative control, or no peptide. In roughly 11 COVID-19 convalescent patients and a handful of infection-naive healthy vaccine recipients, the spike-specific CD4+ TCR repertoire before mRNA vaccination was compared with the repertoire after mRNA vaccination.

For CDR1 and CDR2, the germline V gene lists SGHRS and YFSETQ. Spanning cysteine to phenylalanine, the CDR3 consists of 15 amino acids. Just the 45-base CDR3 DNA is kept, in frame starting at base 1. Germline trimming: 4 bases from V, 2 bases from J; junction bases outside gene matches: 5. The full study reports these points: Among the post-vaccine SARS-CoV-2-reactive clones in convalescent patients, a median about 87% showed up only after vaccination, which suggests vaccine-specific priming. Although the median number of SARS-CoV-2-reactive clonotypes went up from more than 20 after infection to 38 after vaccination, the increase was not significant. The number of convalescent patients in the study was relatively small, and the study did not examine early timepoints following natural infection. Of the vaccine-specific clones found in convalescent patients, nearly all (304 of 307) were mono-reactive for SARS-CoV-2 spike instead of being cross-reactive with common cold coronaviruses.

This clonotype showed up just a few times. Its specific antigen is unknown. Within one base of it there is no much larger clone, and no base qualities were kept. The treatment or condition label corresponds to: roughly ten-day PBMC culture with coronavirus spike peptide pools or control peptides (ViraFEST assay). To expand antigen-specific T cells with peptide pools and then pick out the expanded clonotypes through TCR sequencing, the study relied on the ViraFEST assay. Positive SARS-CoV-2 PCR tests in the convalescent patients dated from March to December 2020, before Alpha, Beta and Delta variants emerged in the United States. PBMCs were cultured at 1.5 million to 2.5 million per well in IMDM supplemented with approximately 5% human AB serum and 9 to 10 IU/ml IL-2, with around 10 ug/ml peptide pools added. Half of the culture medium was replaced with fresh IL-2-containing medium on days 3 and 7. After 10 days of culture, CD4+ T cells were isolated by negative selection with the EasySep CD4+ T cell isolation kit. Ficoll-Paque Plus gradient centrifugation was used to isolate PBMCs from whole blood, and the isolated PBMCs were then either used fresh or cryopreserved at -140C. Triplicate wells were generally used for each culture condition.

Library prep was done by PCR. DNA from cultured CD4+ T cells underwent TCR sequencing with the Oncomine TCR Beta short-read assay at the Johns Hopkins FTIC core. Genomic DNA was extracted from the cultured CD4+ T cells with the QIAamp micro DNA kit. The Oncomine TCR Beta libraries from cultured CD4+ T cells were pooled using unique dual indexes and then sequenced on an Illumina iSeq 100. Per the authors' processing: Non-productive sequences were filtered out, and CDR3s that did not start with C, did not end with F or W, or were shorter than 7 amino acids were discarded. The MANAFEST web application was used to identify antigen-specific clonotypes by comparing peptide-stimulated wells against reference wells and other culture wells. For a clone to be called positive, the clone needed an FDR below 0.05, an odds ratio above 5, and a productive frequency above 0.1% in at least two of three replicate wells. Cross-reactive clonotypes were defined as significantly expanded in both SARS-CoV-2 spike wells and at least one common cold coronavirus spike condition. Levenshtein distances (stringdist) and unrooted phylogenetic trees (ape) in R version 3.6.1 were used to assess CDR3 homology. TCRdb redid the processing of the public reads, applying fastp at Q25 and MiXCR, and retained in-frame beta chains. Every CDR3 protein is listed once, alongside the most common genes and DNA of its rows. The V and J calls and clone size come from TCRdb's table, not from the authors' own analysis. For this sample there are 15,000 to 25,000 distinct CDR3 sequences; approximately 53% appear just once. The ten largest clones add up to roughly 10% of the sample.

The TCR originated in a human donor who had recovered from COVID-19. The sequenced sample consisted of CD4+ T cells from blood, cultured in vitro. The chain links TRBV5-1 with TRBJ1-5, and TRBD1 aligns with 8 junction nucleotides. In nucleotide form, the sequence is TGCGCCAGCAGCGTCGGACAGGGTGGCAATCAGCCCCAGCATTTT. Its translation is CASSVGQGGNQPQHF. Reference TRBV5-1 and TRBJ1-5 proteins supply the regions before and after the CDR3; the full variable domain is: KAGVTQTPRYLIKTRGQQVTLSCSPISGHRSVSWYQQTPGQGLQFLFEYFSETQRNKGNFPGRFSGRQFSNSRSEMNVSTLELGDSALYLCASSVGQGGNQPQHFGDGTRLSIL.